This T cell receptor (beta chain) was profiled in a study of blood T cells in healthy people across ages. Each sample yielded at least 5 micrograms of PBMC total RNA. PCR was performed a second time for about 6 to 12 cycles using a sample-barcoded 5' primer and a J-beta primer mix. A single record per CDR3 protein comes from TCRdb applying MiXCR to the 5' RACE reads. The data hold 600,000 to 900,000 distinct CDR3 sequences, with roughly 25% observed a single time. From germline, CDR1 is LGHDT and CDR2 YNNKEL (reference sequence). J lost 2 bases, V lost 3 bases, and 4 bases had no gene match. The CDR3 spans 17 residues. The sample also formed part of further work on T cells of mothers and their children. This second study says: At around 1.5 ug per 15 ul, all of the extracted RNA went into cDNA synthesis.

The source is a boy aged 5-17 years in good health. The sample taken for sequencing was blood. The V and J genes are TRBV3-1 and TRBJ2-3; TRBD2 agrees at 14 bases. The CDR3 nucleotides read TGTGCCAGCAGCCAGGGGGGACTAGCGGGGGTCACAGATACGCAGTATTTT. It translates to CASSQGGLAGVTDTQYF.